Sequencing of this TCR beta chain was carried out in a study of early T cells in non-severe SARS-CoV-2 infection. The CDR3 spans 14 residues. V shed 6 bases, J shed 2 bases, and the junction held 6 bases outside the gene matches. Germline V lookup: CDR1 ENHRY, CDR2 SYGVKD. TCRdb itself ran the 5' RACE reads through MiXCR, one entry per CDR3 protein. The sample holds approximately 84,000 distinct CDR3 sequences; less than 15% are singletons and the top ten take about 6.1%. V and J are TRBV10-3 and TRBJ2-7, with 8 nucleotides matching TRBD1. This TCR was sampled from an adult who was a healthcare worker with PCR-confirmed SARS-CoV-2 infection or an uninfected control (not recorded which). The sequencing sample was made of whole blood. CDR3 amino acids: CAIRGPGGPYEQYF. Here the CDR3 DNA reads TGTGCCATCAGAGGGCCAGGGGGCCCCTACGAGCAGTACTTC.